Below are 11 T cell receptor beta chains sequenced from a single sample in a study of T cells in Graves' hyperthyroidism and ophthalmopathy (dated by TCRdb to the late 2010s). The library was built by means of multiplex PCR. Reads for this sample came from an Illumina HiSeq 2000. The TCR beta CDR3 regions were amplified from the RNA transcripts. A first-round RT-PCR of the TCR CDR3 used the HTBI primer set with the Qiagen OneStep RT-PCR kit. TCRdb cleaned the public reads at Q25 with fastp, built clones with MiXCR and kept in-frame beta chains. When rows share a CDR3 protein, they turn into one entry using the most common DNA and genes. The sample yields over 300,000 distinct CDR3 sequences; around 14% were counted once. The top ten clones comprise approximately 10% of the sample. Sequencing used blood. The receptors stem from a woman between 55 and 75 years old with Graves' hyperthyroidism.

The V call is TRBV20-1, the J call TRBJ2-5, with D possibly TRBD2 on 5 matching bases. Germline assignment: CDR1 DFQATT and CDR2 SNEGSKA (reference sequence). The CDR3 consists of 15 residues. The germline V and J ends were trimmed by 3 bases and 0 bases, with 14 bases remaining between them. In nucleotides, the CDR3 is TGCAGTGCTAGTGATACTAGGTGGTACCAAGAGACCCAGTACTTC. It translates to CSASDTRWYQETQYF.

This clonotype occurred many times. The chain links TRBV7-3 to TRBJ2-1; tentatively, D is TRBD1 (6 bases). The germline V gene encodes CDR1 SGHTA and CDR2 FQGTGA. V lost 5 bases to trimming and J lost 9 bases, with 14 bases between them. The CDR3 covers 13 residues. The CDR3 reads CASSPNRDGEQFF. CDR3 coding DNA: TGTGCCAGCAGCCCGAACAGGGACGGTGAGCAGTTCTTC.

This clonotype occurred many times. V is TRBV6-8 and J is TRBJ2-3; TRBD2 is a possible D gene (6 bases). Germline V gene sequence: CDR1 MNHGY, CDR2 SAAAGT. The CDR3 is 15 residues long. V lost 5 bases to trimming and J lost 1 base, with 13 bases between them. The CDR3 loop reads CASSLRRDGTDTQYF. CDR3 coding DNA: TGTGCCAGCAGTCTGAGGCGGGACGGCACAGATACGCAGTATTTT.

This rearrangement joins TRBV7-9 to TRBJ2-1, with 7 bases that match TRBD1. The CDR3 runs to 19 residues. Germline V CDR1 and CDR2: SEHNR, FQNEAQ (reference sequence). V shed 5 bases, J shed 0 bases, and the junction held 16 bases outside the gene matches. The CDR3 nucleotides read TGTGCCAGCAGCCCATTCGGGACAGCACCCAAGAGCTCCTACAATGAGCAGTTCTTC. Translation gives CASSPFGTAPKSSYNEQFF. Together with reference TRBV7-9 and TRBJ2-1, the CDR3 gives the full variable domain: DTGVSQNPRHKITKRGQNVTFRCDPISEHNRLYWYRQTLGQGPEFLTYFQNEAQLEKSRLLSDRFSAERPKGSFSTLEIQRTEQGDSAMYLCASSPFGTAPKSSYNEQFFGPGTRLTVL.

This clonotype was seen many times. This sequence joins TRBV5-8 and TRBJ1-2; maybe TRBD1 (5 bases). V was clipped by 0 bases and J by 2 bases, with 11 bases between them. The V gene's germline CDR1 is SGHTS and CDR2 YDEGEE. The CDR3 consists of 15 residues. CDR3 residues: CASSLAGGPNYGYTF. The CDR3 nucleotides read TGTGCCAGCAGCTTGGCGGGGGGACCAAACTATGGCTACACCTTC.

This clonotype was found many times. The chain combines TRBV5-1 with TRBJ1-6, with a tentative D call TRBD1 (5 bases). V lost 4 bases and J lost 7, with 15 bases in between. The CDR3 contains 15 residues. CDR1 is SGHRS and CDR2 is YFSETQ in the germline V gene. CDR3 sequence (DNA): TGCGCCAGCAGCGAGACCATCTGGGGGAATTCACCCCTCCACTTT. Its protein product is CASSETIWGNSPLHF.

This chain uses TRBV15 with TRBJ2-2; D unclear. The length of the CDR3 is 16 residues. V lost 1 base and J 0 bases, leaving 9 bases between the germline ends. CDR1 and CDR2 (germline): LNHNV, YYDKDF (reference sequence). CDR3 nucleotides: TGTGCCACCAGCAGAGTGCCCTCCCCGAACACCGGGGAGCTGTTTTTT. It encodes CATSRVPSPNTGELFF.

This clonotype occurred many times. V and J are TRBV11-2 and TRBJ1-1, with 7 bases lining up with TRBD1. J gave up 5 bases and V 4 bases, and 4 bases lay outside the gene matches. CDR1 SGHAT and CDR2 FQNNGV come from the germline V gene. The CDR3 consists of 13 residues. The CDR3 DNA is TGTGCCAGCAGCTCGCAGGGGGGAACTGAAGCTTTCTTT. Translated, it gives CASSSQGGTEAFF.

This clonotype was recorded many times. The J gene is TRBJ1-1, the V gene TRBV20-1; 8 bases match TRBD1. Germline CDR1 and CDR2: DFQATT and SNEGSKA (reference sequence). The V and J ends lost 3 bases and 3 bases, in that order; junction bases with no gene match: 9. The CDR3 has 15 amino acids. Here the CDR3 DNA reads TGCAGTGCTAGTAATGCAGGGGGCGATGACACTGAAGCTTTCTTT. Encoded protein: CSASNAGGDDTEAFF.

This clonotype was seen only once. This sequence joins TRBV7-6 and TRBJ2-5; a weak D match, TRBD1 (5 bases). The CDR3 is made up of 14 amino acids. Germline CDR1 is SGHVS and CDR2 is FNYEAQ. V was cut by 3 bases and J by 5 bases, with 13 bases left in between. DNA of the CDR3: TGTGCCAGCAGCTTGTTGGGTAACAGGGAGACCCAGTACTTC. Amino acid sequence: CASSLLGNRETQYF. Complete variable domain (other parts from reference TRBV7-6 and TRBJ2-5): GAGVSQSPRYKVTKRGQDVALRCDPISGHVSLYWYRQALGQGPEFLTYFNYEAQQDKSGLPNDRFSAERPEGSISTLTIQRTEQRDSAMYRCASSLLGNRETQYFGPGTRLLVL.

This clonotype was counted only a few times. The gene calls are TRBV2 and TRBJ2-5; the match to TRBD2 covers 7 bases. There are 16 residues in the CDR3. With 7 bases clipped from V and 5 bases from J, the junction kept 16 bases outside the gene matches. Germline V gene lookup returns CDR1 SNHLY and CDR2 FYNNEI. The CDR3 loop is CASIRGSGTGGETQYF. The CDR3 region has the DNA TGTGCCAGCATACGAGGGAGCGGGACGGGCGGGGAGACCCAGTACTTC.